Described below is a single T cell receptor beta chain sequence and its context. Its antigen is currently not known. Base-call qualities are not available, and no considerably larger clone is one nucleotide away. This specimen comes from a study of T cell responses to AZD1222 COVID-19 vaccine (dated by TCRdb to about 2021). Study-level background: Because spike-specific TCR depth and breadth did not differ between the two schedules, AZD1222 recipients who got a second dose at roughly 4 weeks were pooled with those who got a second dose at roughly 12 weeks. TCR sequencing covered about 230 trial participants: approximately 200 given two doses of AZD1222 and some 25 given two doses of MenACWY control vaccine. Trial participants were enrolled by age into subgroups of 18-55, 56-69 and 70-plus years, and roughly 150, 30 and 60 TCR-sequenced participants, respectively, were included in these subgroups.

Inclusive of the bounding cysteine and phenylalanine, the CDR3 is 14 residues long. Only the CDR3 DNA is retained, 42 bases long and in frame from the first base. V sheds 5 bases and J sheds 7 bases, leaving 15 bases between their ends. Via the germline V gene (reference sequence), CDR1 is MNHEY and CDR2 SMNVEV. The time point label corresponds to: baseline before first vaccination. Vaccinee samples came from UK trials COV001 and COV002, including a single-blind randomized controlled phase 2/3 trial of AZD1222 (ChAdOx1 nCoV-19) in healthy adults. For TCRbeta chain sequencing, PBMC samples from trial participants were taken at day 0 and at day 28 after the second dose. The CDR3 regions of human TCRbeta chains were analyzed by immunosequencing. Per the original workflow: Repertoire TCRs were checked for matches against a reference library of SARS-CoV-2-specific TCRs that had been generated using the MIRA antigen-specificity platform. Breadth meant the fraction of unique TCRs that were SARS-CoV-2-associated, whereas depth meant the fraction of total T cells that were SARS-CoV-2-associated. Using the MIRA data, every spike-specific TCR was mapped to the spike region that the TCR reacted to and assigned to either a CD4 or a CD8 class. Log10-transformed breadth and depth values were compared by one-way ANOVA with Sidak's multiple comparisons tests. TCRdb holds this immuneACCESS table with in-frame rearrangements only. Some clones are missing; in checked studies, unresolved V genes explain under half, and the rest has no known cause. V, J and clone size are taken as reported in that table, and D and trimming were inferred from the DNA itself. Counted in this sample were 95,000 to 110,000 clones; over 70% of them appeared once. More than 6.5% of the sample rests with the top ten.

Paper-wide results and their limitations: Participants were mostly white British and included more females than males, and it was suggested by the authors that clonal diversity may have been underestimated. Reportedly, almost half of the unique spike-specific TCRs recognized epitopes lying outside the regions that are mutated in the B.1.351 and B.1.1.7 variants. Conclusions about previously exposed vaccinees were limited because only a handful of AZD1222 recipients were SARS-CoV-2 seropositive at baseline. The 56-69-year group was small, and its depth increase did not reach significance, likely because of low power. Because no samples from the day 14 peak response were available, repertoires could be characterized only after the peak T cell response. A significant rise in spike-specific TCR breadth and depth was observed after two AZD1222 doses relative to day 0 and relative to MenACWY recipients. CD4 TCRs associated with the vaccine covered the entire spike protein, and the dominant responses were in regions 160-218 and 743-854.

The receptor's source is an adult in good health. Recombination joined TRBV27 with TRBJ1-3; the D segment cannot be called with confidence. The source was peripheral blood, collected on day 0 of AZD1222 vaccination. The CDR3 loop reads CASSPGRMGNTIYF. The base sequence is TGTGCCAGCAGTCCCGGACGGATGGGGAACACCATATATTTT.